This T cell receptor (beta chain) appears in the sequencing data of a study of regulatory T cells in long-lasting Graves disease. This clonotype was observed a handful of times. In building TCR beta libraries, iRepertoire HTBI primers were used together with Arm-PCR of CDR3 regions. One entry per CDR3 protein results from TCRdb running MiXCR on the multiplex PCR reads. In the table there are fewer than 400,000 distinct CDR3 sequences, about 20% of which are singletons. Time point described: persistent/refractory GD, antithyroid drugs over 5 years with positive TRAb. From PBMCs, RNA was extracted and then used to make the TCR library. Nine milliliters of peripheral blood were taken and placed in EDTA tubes. Sample: peripheral blood mononuclear cells (PBMCs), taken when the disease was refractory, from a patient treated with antithyroid drugs. The source of this sequence is a female donor with Graves disease.

The DNA for the CDR3 is TGTGCCAGCAGGAAATGGGAGGGACCATTCACCGGGGAGCTGTTTTTT. This translates into CASRKWEGPFTGELFF. The rearrangement joins TRBV27 to TRBJ2-2; the match to TRBD2 covers 7 bases. The CDR3 extends over 16 amino acids. V was pared by 6 bases and J by 4 bases, with 11 bases of the junction left unmatched. Germline loops: CDR1 MNHEY, CDR2 SMNVEV (reference sequence).